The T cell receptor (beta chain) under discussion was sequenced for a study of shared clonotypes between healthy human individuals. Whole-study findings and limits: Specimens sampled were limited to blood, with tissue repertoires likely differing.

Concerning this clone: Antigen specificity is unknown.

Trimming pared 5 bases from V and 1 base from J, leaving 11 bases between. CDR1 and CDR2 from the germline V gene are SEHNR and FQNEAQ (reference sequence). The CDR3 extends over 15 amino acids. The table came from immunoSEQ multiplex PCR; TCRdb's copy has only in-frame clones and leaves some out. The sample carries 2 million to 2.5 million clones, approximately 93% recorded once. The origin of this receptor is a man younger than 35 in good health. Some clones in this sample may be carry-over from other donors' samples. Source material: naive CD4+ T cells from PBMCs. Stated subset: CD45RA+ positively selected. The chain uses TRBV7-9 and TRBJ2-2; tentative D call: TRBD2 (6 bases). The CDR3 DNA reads TGTGCCAGCAGCATACTAGCAGGGAACACCGGGGAGCTGTTTTTT. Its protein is CASSILAGNTGELFF.